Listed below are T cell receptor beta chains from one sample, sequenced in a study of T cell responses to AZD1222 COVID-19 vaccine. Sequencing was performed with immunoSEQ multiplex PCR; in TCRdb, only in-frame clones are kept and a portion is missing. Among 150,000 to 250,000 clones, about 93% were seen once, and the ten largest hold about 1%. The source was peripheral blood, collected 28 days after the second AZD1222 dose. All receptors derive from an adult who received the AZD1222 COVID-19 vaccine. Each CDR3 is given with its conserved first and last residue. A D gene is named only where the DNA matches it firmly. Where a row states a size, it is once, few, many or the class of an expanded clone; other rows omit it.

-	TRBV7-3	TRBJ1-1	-	TGTGCCAGCAGCTTAATGCTCAACACTGAAGCTTTCTTT	CASSLMLNTEAFF
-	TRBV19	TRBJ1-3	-	TGTGCCACCTCTTCCGGGGGAAGGAAAGGAAACACCATATATTTT	CATSSGGRKGNTIYF
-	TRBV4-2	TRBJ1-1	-	TGTGCCAGCAGCCAAGAATATAGGCCTACGAACACTGAAGCTTTCTTT	CASSQEYRPTNTEAFF
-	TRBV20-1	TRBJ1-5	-	TGCAGTGCTAGTTCTGTAGGGCCTGGGGGTCGACCCCAGCATTTT	CSASSVGPGGRPQHF
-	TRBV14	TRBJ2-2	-	TGTGCCAGCAGCCCCCAGGGGGGACAGTTGAACACCGGGGAGCTGTTTTTT	CASSPQGGQLNTGELFF
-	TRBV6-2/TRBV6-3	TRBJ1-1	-	TGTGCCAGCAGTTACGGTACGACAGACACTGAAGCTTTCTTT	CASSYGTTDTEAFF
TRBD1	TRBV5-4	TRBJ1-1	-	TGTGCCAGCAGCTTGGGACAGGGGAGCACTGAAGCTTTCTTT	CASSLGQGSTEAFF
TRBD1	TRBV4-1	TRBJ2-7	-	TGCGCCAGCAGCCTTACCCCCGTGGGACAGGGATCCTACGAGCAGTACTTC	CASSLTPVGQGSYEQYF
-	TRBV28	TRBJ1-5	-	TGTGCCAGCAGTTCCCCGGGGTCGGGGACTTATCAGCCCCAGCATTTT	CASSSPGSGTYQPQHF
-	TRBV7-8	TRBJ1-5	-	TGTGCCAGCAGCCCGCTGGGATCGGGGAAAATGTATCAGCCCCAGCATTTT	CASSPLGSGKMYQPQHF
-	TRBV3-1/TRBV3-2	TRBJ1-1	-	TGTGCCAGCAGCCAAGAGGCCGCCCCTAGGGGTGAAGCTTTCTTT	CASSQEAAPRGEAFF
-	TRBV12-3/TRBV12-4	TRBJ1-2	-	TGTGCCAGCAGTTTAAAGCCTTATGATGGCTACACCTTC	CASSLKPYDGYTF
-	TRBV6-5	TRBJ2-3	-	TGTGCCAGCAGTTACAGTGACAGCACAGATACGCAGTATTTT	CASSYSDSTDTQYF
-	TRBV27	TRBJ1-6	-	TGTGCCAGCAGTCAAACAGGCCCCGGCTGGAATCAGGATAATTCACCCCTCCACTTT	CASSQTGPGWNQDNSPLHF
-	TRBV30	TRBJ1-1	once	TGTGCCTGGGGGAGGACTGAAGCTTTCTTT	CAWGRTEAFF
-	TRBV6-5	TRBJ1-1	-	TGTGCCAGCAGTTACTCGAGCGCCCACCCCACTGAAGCTTTCTTT	CASSYSSAHPTEAFF
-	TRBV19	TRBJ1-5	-	TGTGCCAGTAGTGGGGAGATATTCCGGCCCCAGCATTTT	CASSGEIFRPQHF
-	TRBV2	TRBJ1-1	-	TGTGCCAGCGCGGTCCGATATGGTGGGGGCCACACTGAAGCTTTCTTT	CASAVRYGGGHTEAFF
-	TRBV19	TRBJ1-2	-	TGTGCCAGTAAGTTAGACGCTAACTATGGCTACACCTTC	CASKLDANYGYTF
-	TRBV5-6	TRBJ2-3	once	TGTGCCAGCAGCTATGATCCCTACAGCACAGATACGCAGTATTTT	CASSYDPYSTDTQYF